This T cell receptor (beta chain) was captured in a study of T-cell reconstitution after alpha-beta-depleted transplantation in children. Preparation of the TCRbeta library involved a method that used unique molecular identifiers. Via MiXCR, TCRdb re-called the PCR reads, giving one row per CDR3 protein. The sample holds fewer than 750,000 distinct CDR3 sequences, under 25% seen once. Broader study findings: By one year post-transplant, T-cell counts and diversity largely arose from T cells that were newly produced. Approximately two months post-transplant, alpha-beta T cells reportedly originated from several hundred expanded graft clones. Surviving recipient T cells and thymic progenitors produced the high day-60 TCRbeta diversity seen in some patients.

This clonotype was seen repeatedly, ten times or more. Its antigen remains unidentified. The material sequenced was PBMCs, mostly from graft donor cells, taken 360 days after TCRalphabeta/CD19-depleted stem cell transplant. The sequence derives from a boy under three years old who had a stem cell transplant for acute myeloid leukemia, so the T cells may come from the graft donor.

The DNA of the CDR3 is TGTGCTAGTGTAGGCCTAGGTACTGAAGCTTTCTTT. The encoded protein is CASVGLGTEAFF. The rearrangement links TRBV12-5 to TRBJ1-1; unclear D gene. This CDR3 comprises 12 residues. The V gene lost 7 bases and the J gene lost 5 bases, with 11 bases spanning the gap. The germline V gene has CDR1 LGHNT and CDR2 FRNRAP.